This paragraph reports one TCR beta chain. V dropped 5 bases and J dropped 0; count of bases not matched to a gene: 5. CDR1 is SGHVS, CDR2 FQNEAQ, per germline. The CDR3 covers 16 residues. TCRdb redid the calling of the RT-PCR reads with MiXCR, one entry per CDR3 protein. The sample holds fewer than 800,000 distinct CDR3 sequences, 12% to 15% seen once. This TCR came from a female donor in good health, serving as a healthy control. The rearrangement joins TRBV7-8 to TRBJ2-1; 9 nucleotides align to TRBD2. The sequenced sample consisted of memory CD4+ T cells from blood. The CDR3 DNA is TGTGCCAGCAGCCCCCGGACTAGCGCCTCCTACAATGAGCAGTTCTTC. It codes for CASSPRTSASYNEQFF. The full variable domain, completed using reference TRBV7-8 and TRBJ2-1, is GAGVSQSPRYKVAKRGQDVALRCDPISGHVSLFWYQQALGQGPEFLTYFQNEAQLDKSGLPSDRFFAERPEGSVSTLKIQRTQQEDSAVYLCASSPRTSASYNEQFFGPGTRLTVL.